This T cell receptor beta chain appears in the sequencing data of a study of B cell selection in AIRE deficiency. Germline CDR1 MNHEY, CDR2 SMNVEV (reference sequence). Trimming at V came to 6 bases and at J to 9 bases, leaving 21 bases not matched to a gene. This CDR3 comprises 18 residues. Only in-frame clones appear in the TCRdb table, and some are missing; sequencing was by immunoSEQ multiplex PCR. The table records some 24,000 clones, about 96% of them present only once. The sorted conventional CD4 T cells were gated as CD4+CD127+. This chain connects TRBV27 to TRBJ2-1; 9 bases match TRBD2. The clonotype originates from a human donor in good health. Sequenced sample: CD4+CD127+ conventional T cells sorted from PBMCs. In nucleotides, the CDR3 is TGTGCCAGCAGCCCGAAAGGTAGTCTGCGGGGGGGCCCGAGTGAGCAGTTCTTC. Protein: CASSPKGSLRGGPSEQFF.